These 15 T cell receptor beta chains originate from one sample sequenced in a study of T-cell reconstitution after alpha-beta-depleted transplantation in children. Unique molecular identifiers were incorporated into the prepared TCRbeta library. One entry per CDR3 protein, called by TCRdb with MiXCR from the PCR reads. Of about 540,000 distinct CDR3 sequences listed, over 25% are singletons. The material sequenced was PBMCs, taken before TCRalphabeta/CD19-depleted stem cell transplant. These TCRs come from a boy under two years old with Wiskott-Aldrich syndrome, due to receive a stem cell transplant.

This clonotype occurred a few times. The chain uses TRBV20-1 and TRBJ1-5; D is possibly TRBD1 (6 bases). Germline values: CDR1 DFQATT, CDR2 SNEGSKA (reference sequence). Trimming removed 6 bases from V and 3 bases from J, with 15 bases in between. There are 14 residues in the CDR3. CDR3 coding DNA: TGCAGTGCAAAGGCGACAGGAATCAATCAGCCCCAGCATTTT. Encoded protein: CSAKATGINQPQHF.

The gene calls are TRBV20-1 and TRBJ1-5; 8 bases are shared with TRBD1. The CDR3 runs to 13 residues. The germline V gene encodes CDR1 DFQATT and CDR2 SNEGSKA (reference sequence). V shed 4 bases, J shed 5 bases, and the junction held 4 bases outside the gene matches. CDR3: CSATRQGYQPQHF. Here the CDR3 DNA reads TGCAGTGCTACCCGACAGGGGTATCAGCCCCAGCATTTT.

The chain couples TRBV3-1 to TRBJ2-7, with 11 bases identical to TRBD1. This CDR3 comprises 15 residues. Germline CDR1 reads LGHDT; CDR2 reads YNNKEL (reference sequence). The J segment lost 6 bases and the V segment lost 1 base, leaving 5 bases of the junction unmatched. CDR3 protein: CASSQAGTGGIEQYF. CDR3 DNA sequence: TGTGCCAGCAGCCAAGCCGGGACAGGGGGTATCGAGCAGTACTTC.

The chain has TRBV29-1 and TRBJ2-7; D remains ambiguous. Deletions cut 6 bases from V and 2 bases from J, with 5 bases between. The germline V gene encodes CDR1 SQVTM and CDR2 ANQGSEA. The CDR3 is made up of 10 amino acids. The CDR3 sequence: CSVQTYEQYF. CDR3 in DNA: TGCAGCGTCCAAACCTACGAGCAGTACTTC.

The genes are TRBV20-1 and TRBJ2-3; a possible D gene is TRBD2 (7 bases). V was shortened by 3 bases and J by 3 bases, with 13 bases between the two germline ends. Germline CDR1 and CDR2: DFQATT and SNEGSKA (reference sequence). This CDR3 spans 14 amino acids. CDR3 in amino acids: CSAREGGLTDTQYF. The CDR3 DNA is TGCAGTGCTAGGGAGGGGGGGCTAACAGATACGCAGTATTTT.

The chain recombines TRBV5-1 with TRBJ2-5; TRBD2 matches 7 bases. The CDR3 runs to 14 residues. Per the germline V gene, CDR1 is SGHRS and CDR2 is YFSETQ. With 4 bases clipped from V and 2 bases from J, the junction kept 5 bases outside the gene matches. The CDR3 loop is CASSPGLTQETQYF. DNA of the CDR3: TGCGCCAGCAGCCCGGGACTAACGCAAGAGACCCAGTACTTC. Filled out from reference TRBV5-1 and TRBJ2-5, the complete variable domain reads KAGVTQTPRYLIKTRGQQVTLSCSPISGHRSVSWYQQTPGQGLQFLFEYFSETQRNKGNFPGRFSGRQFSNSRSEMNVSTLELGDSALYLCASSPGLTQETQYFGPGTRLLVL.

The chain couples TRBV20-1 to TRBJ1-5; no clear D gene. Germline V gives CDR1 DFQATT, CDR2 SNEGSKA (reference sequence). Trimming stripped 1 base from V and 3 bases from J, with 10 bases between. The CDR3 is 14 residues long. Here the CDR3 reads CSARGRSFNQPQHF. The CDR3 DNA sequence: TGCAGTGCTAGAGGGCGTTCGTTCAATCAGCCCCAGCATTTT.

This clonotype was seen only a few times. V and J are TRBV19 and TRBJ1-1; tentative D call: TRBD1 (5 bases). V was pared by 3 bases and J by 5 bases, with 16 bases between. Germline V CDR1 and CDR2: LNHDA, SQIVND (reference sequence). The CDR3 runs to 15 residues. CDR3 region: CASSIYGGIWTEAFF. For the CDR3, the DNA is TGTGCCAGTAGTATTTACGGGGGTATTTGGACTGAAGCTTTCTTT.

The chain uses TRBV7-9 and TRBJ1-1; 9 bases map to TRBD1. CDR1 and CDR2 (germline): SEHNR, FQNEAQ (reference sequence). CDR3 size: 14 residues. The V segment lost 3 bases and the J segment 7 bases; nucleotides outside the gene matches: 6. The CDR3 DNA reads TGTGCCAGCAGCTTGGTGGGGACAGGGCTTGAAGCTTTCTTT. Encoded protein: CASSLVGTGLEAFF.

The chain carries TRBV20-1 and TRBJ2-1; D is possibly TRBD1 (7 bases). Germline V gene sequence: CDR1 DFQATT, CDR2 SNEGSKA (reference sequence). V dropped 7 bases and J dropped 3 bases, with 16 bases sitting between them. The CDR3 spans 14 residues. The CDR3 DNA is TGCAGTGTGCGGAGGGGGCAATTCTACAATGAGCAGTTCTTC. This codes for CSVRRGQFYNEQFF.

This clonotype occurred a few times. V is TRBV29-1 and J is TRBJ2-7, with D unclear. Trimming cost V 6 bases and J 5 bases, with 11 bases left between them. This CDR3 is 11 amino acids long. Looked up from germline, CDR1 is SQVTM and CDR2 is ANQGSEA. The CDR3: CSVARGDEQYF. The CDR3 nucleotides are TGCAGCGTAGCCCGCGGAGACGAGCAGTACTTC.

The chain is built from TRBV5-1 and TRBJ2-2; D possibly corresponds to TRBD2 (6 bases). Germline assignment: CDR1 SGHRS and CDR2 YFSETQ. With 2 bases removed from V and 1 base from J, the gap between germline ends came to 12 bases. This CDR3 is 16 amino acids long. The CDR3: CASSLRDSRNTGELFF. For the CDR3, the DNA is TGCGCCAGCAGCTTACGGGACTCCCGGAACACCGGGGAGCTGTTTTTT.

This chain joins TRBV29-1 and TRBJ2-2; D is unclear. Trimming pared 2 bases from V and 6 bases from J, leaving 16 bases between. The CDR3 covers 15 residues. CDR1 is SQVTM and CDR2 is ANQGSEA in the germline V gene. CDR3 amino acids: CSVEIRQVGAGELFF. The CDR3 coding sequence is TGCAGCGTTGAAATCCGGCAGGTTGGGGCCGGGGAGCTGTTTTTT.

This clonotype turned up a few times. The rearrangement joins TRBV10-3 to TRBJ1-5; possible D gene TRBD1, 5 bases. CDR1 is ENHRY, CDR2 SYGVKD, per germline. V was pared by 5 bases and J by 1 base, with 6 bases between. This CDR3 has 13 amino acids. The CDR3 loop reads CAISQGSNQPQHF. The CDR3, as DNA: TGTGCCATCAGTCAGGGAAGCAATCAGCCCCAGCATTTT.

Only a few counts were recorded for this clonotype. The chain couples TRBV5-1 to TRBJ2-7, with D uncertain. Germline CDR1 is SGHRS and CDR2 is YFSETQ. CDR3 size: 14 residues. Trimming shortened V by 0 bases and J by 0 bases, and 7 bases separated the two germline ends. The CDR3 coding sequence is TGCGCCAGCAGCTTGGAATGGAGCTCCTACGAGCAGTACTTC. This gives the protein CASSLEWSSYEQYF.